This T cell receptor (beta chain) was profiled in a study of shared clonotypes between healthy human individuals. On the study more broadly: Each donor had three CD4 naive, three CD4 memory, two CD8 naive and one CD8 memory plate.

General study results and limits: Among the subsets, naive ones generally showed larger estimated richness than memory ones.

This CDR3 spans 14 amino acids. Germline V lookup: CDR1 ENHRY, CDR2 SYGVKD. Trimming left V 7 bases short and J 5 bases short, with 15 bases between. The table came from immunoSEQ multiplex PCR; TCRdb's copy has only in-frame clones and leaves some out. The profile covers roughly 700,000 clones, with under 80% appearing a single time and approximately 1.7% taken by the ten largest. As regards this clone: What it binds is unknown.

Everyone who donated was a Caucasian adult who lived in Nashville, Tennessee. V gene TRBV10-3 combines with J gene TRBJ2-1; D possibly corresponds to TRBD2 (6 bases). The sequence derives from a woman aged 25 to 39 in good health. Sequencing was carried out using memory CD4+ T cells sorted from blood. Indicated subset: CD45RA-negative fraction. CDR3 nucleotides: TGTGCCATCAAGGCTAGCGATGAGAACAATGAGCAGTTCTTC. It translates to CAIKASDENNEQFF.